These T cell receptor beta chains were read from a single sample in a study of T cell repertoires in cytomegalovirus infection. TCRdb independently ran MiXCR on the reads; one entry per CDR3 protein. The sample has about 830,000 distinct CDR3 sequences; roughly 33% are singletons. Antigens for these TCRs are unknown. Source: cultured CD8+ T cells from PBMCs, taken from culture after CMV antigen stimulation. The receptors come from a human donor in good health (CMV status not recorded). Some clones in this sample may be carry-over from other donors' samples. Each CDR3 is given with its conserved first and last residue. D genes are given only for firm matches. Clone size is given for some rows only: seen once, a few or many times, or a class if the clone is expanded.

d_call	clone_size	v_call	j_call	cdr3_aa	cdr3_nt
-	few	TRBV7-9	TRBJ2-3	CASSLAETRADTQYF	TGTGCCAGCAGCTTAGCCGAGACTAGAGCAGATACGCAGTATTTT
-	few	TRBV7-4	TRBJ2-5	CASSTRDYQETQYF	TGTGCCAGCAGCACCCGGGACTACCAAGAGACCCAGTACTTC
-	-	TRBV29-1	TRBJ1-1	CSVHRDNTEAFF	TGCAGCGTACACAGGGACAACACTGAAGCTTTCTTT
TRBD2	few	TRBV4-2	TRBJ2-1	CASSQEQRGTYNEQFF	TGTGCCAGCAGCCAAGAACAGCGGGGGACATACAATGAGCAGTTCTTC
-	few	TRBV12-3/TRBV12-4	TRBJ1-1	CASSLVINTEAFF	TGTGCCAGCAGTTTAGTGATAAACACTGAAGCTTTCTTT
TRBD2	-	TRBV6-2/TRBV6-3	TRBJ2-1	CAISGGAGYEQFF	TGTGCCATTTCCGGGGGGGCTGGCTATGAGCAGTTCTTC
TRBD2	few	TRBV11-2	TRBJ2-7	CASRSGTTETFTYEQYF	TGTGCCAGCCGCTCCGGGACTACAGAAACCTTCACCTACGAGCAGTACTTC
-	-	TRBV29-1	TRBJ2-1	CSVGEGDHNEQFF	TGCAGCGTGGGGGAAGGGGACCACAATGAGCAGTTCTTC
-	once	TRBV15	TRBJ1-1	CATSPWTGTEAFF	TGTGCCACCAGCCCCTGGACTGGCACTGAAGCTTTCTTT
TRBD1	many	TRBV7-2	TRBJ1-1	CASSWTGTGVDEAFF	TGTGCCAGCAGCTGGACCGGGACAGGGGTAGATGAAGCTTTCTTT
TRBD1	few	TRBV5-4	TRBJ2-4	CASSLADRAENIQYF	TGTGCCAGCAGCTTGGCGGACAGGGCGGAAAACATTCAGTACTTC
TRBD1	-	TRBV19	TRBJ1-3	CASSMPGQGTGNTIYF	TGTGCCAGTAGTATGCCGGGACAGGGCACTGGAAACACCATATATTTT
TRBD1	many	TRBV7-9	TRBJ1-6	CASSLATGGAGGSPLHF	TGTGCCAGCAGCTTAGCGACAGGGGGCGCAGGGGGTTCACCCCTCCACTTT
-	few	TRBV9	TRBJ2-1	CASSVVVGHEQFF	TGTGCCAGCAGCGTAGTTGTGGGGCATGAGCAGTTCTTC
-	-	TRBV2	TRBJ2-1	CASSEAGTSYNEQFF	TGTGCCAGCAGTGAAGCGGGGACCTCCTACAATGAGCAGTTCTTC
TRBD2	few	TRBV6-1	TRBJ2-7	CASSEGLAGYDEQYF	TGTGCCAGCAGTGAAGGACTAGCGGGGTACGACGAGCAGTACTTC
TRBD1	few	TRBV6-4	TRBJ2-1	CASSETGTGEQFF	TGTGCCAGCAGTGAAACCGGGACAGGGGAGCAGTTCTTC
-	few	TRBV7-9	TRBJ1-1	CASSLGQLPF	TGTGCCAGCAGCTTAGGACAGCTGCCTTTT
TRBD2	few	TRBV7-9	TRBJ2-1	CASSLGEGKTYNEQFF	TGTGCCAGCAGTTTGGGGGAGGGTAAAACCTACAATGAGCAGTTCTTC
-	-	TRBV7-3	TRBJ1-1	CASSLTRKGRSTEAFF	TGTGCCAGCAGCTTAACTAGGAAGGGGAGGTCCACTGAAGCTTTCTTT
TRBD2	-	TRBV20-1	TRBJ2-7	CSARDVTSGGFSYEQYF	TGCAGTGCTAGAGATGTGACTAGCGGGGGGTTCTCCTACGAGCAGTACTTC
TRBD2	-	TRBV19	TRBJ2-3	CASRGRRGGTDTQYF	TGTGCCAGTAGGGGTCGGCGGGGGGGCACAGATACGCAGTATTTT
-	-	TRBV19	TRBJ1-2	CASSAPGLAAIYGYTF	TGTGCCAGTAGTGCCCCGGGACTGGCGGCCATATATGGCTACACCTTC
TRBD2	-	TRBV15	TRBJ2-7	CATSDPASGEYEQYF	TGTGCCACCTCCGACCCGGCTAGCGGGGAATACGAGCAGTACTTC
-	-	TRBV12-3/TRBV12-4	TRBJ2-1	CASWSSGGNEQFF	TGTGCCAGCTGGTCGTCGGGCGGCAATGAGCAGTTCTTC
TRBD1	few	TRBV12-3/TRBV12-4	TRBJ1-3	CASNSGTAGNTIYF	TGTGCCAGCAACTCCGGGACAGCTGGAAACACCATATATTTT
TRBD1	many	TRBV11-3	TRBJ2-1	CASSVGQGNNEQFF	TGTGCCAGCAGCGTGGGACAGGGGAACAATGAGCAGTTCTTC
-	few	TRBV12-3/TRBV12-4	TRBJ2-2	CASNRDWVPGDTGELFF	TGTGCCAGCAACCGGGACTGGGTGCCGGGGGACACCGGGGAGCTGTTTTTT
TRBD1	many	TRBV7-8	TRBJ1-2	CASSLSGTGNGYTF	TGTGCCAGCAGCTTATCTGGGACAGGGAATGGCTACACCTTC
TRBD2	few	TRBV5-1	TRBJ2-1	CASSWRGGPGRYNEQFF	TGCGCCAGCAGCTGGCGGGGGGGCCCCGGCCGATACAATGAGCAGTTCTTC
TRBD2	-	TRBV7-9	TRBJ2-7	CASSPPSGVSYEQYF	TGTGCCAGCAGCCCCCCGAGCGGGGTCTCCTACGAGCAGTACTTC
TRBD2	-	TRBV19	TRBJ2-1	CASSLITGGSYNEQFF	TGTGCCAGTAGTCTTATAACGGGGGGCTCCTACAATGAGCAGTTCTTC
-	few	TRBV6-6	TRBJ1-1	CASGPRGEAFF	TGTGCCAGCGGCCCTAGGGGGGAAGCTTTCTTT
-	-	TRBV7-2	TRBJ2-3	CASSSRTNGGRTDTQYF	TGTGCCAGCAGCTCCAGGACTAACGGGGGTCGAACAGATACGCAGTATTTT
TRBD2	-	TRBV27	TRBJ2-7	CASSLSTSGDEQYF	TGTGCCAGCAGTTTATCGACTAGCGGCGACGAGCAGTACTTC
-	many	TRBV6-5	TRBJ1-5	CASSLQGFNQPQHF	TGTGCCAGCAGTTTACAGGGTTTTAATCAGCCCCAGCATTTT
-	-	TRBV6-5	TRBJ1-4	CASSYSLGGVNEKLFF	TGTGCCAGCAGTTACTCGTTGGGGGGTGTTAATGAAAAACTGTTTTTT
-	-	TRBV6-6	TRBJ2-7	CASSTHPEYEQYF	TGTGCCAGCAGTACACACCCAGAATACGAGCAGTACTTC
-	few	TRBV19	TRBJ2-1	CASSMEVPSYNEQFF	TGTGCCAGTAGTATGGAGGTCCCCTCCTACAATGAGCAGTTCTTC
TRBD1	many	TRBV4-1	TRBJ1-1	CASSQVPDRIMNTEAFF	TGCGCCAGCAGCCAAGTCCCGGACAGGATCATGAACACTGAAGCTTTCTTT
-	-	TRBV11-2	TRBJ1-2	CASSLAGTYGYTF	TGTGCCAGCAGCTTAGCAGGGACCTATGGCTACACCTTC
-	many	TRBV10-3	TRBJ2-5	CAISEPGLQETQYF	TGTGCCATCAGTGAGCCAGGCTTACAAGAGACCCAGTACTTC
-	few	TRBV7-9	TRBJ1-5	CASSLVSGSYNQPQHF	TGTGCCAGCAGCTTAGTTTCAGGGAGCTACAATCAGCCCCAGCATTTT
TRBD2	-	TRBV27	TRBJ2-1	CASSEGSGAHEQFF	TGTGCCAGCTCCGAAGGGAGCGGGGCGCATGAGCAGTTCTTC
-	many	TRBV12-3/TRBV12-4	TRBJ2-7	CASTPNRGLGYEQYF	TGTGCCAGCACCCCGAACCGGGGACTGGGGTACGAGCAGTACTTC
TRBD1	few	TRBV28	TRBJ1-2	CASSFGTARGYTF	TGTGCCAGCAGTTTCGGGACAGCGCGTGGCTACACCTTC
-	-	TRBV13	TRBJ2-7	CASSLGVGEGGPSYEQYF	TGTGCCAGCAGCTTAGGAGTGGGGGAGGGGGGGCCGTCCTACGAGCAGTACTTC
-	few	TRBV19	TRBJ2-5	CASSAGVVEKETQYF	TGTGCCAGTAGTGCAGGGGTCGTTGAAAAAGAGACCCAGTACTTC
TRBD1	-	TRBV7-9	TRBJ1-2	CASSSTGQGANYGYTF	TGTGCCAGCAGCTCAACCGGACAGGGGGCTAACTATGGCTACACCTTC
-	many	TRBV9	TRBJ2-5	CASSVARGETQYF	TGTGCCAGCAGCGTAGCCAGGGGAGAGACCCAGTACTTC
-	-	TRBV19	TRBJ2-5	CARSSYRLGRKETQYF	TGTGCCAGAAGTAGTTATCGACTAGGGCGGAAAGAGACCCAGTACTTC
-	once	TRBV28	TRBJ1-4	CASRDIRRAKTNEKLFF	TGTGCCAGCAGGGACATAAGACGGGCTAAAACTAATGAAAAACTGTTTTTT
TRBD2	-	TRBV4-1	TRBJ2-5	CASSHPIAGRVLETQYF	TGCGCCAGCAGCCACCCTATAGCGGGAAGGGTCTTAGAGACCCAGTACTTC
TRBD2	-	TRBV6-6	TRBJ2-1	CASSLRWTAGGYYNEQFF	TGTGCCAGCAGTCTTCGGTGGACAGCGGGGGGGTATTACAATGAGCAGTTCTTC
-	once	TRBV10-2	TRBJ2-7	CASTLGGGMSSYEQYF	TGCGCCAGCACCCTCGGCGGAGGGATGAGCTCCTACGAGCAGTACTTC
-	-	TRBV12-5	TRBJ2-7	CASGSNLGWGLEQYF	TGTGCTAGTGGATCTAACCTGGGGTGGGGACTCGAGCAGTACTTC
TRBD2	few	TRBV6-2/TRBV6-3	TRBJ2-2	CASSLTSGDTGELFF	TGTGCCAGCAGCCTGACTAGCGGGGACACCGGGGAGCTGTTTTTT
TRBD1	few	TRBV12-3/TRBV12-4	TRBJ1-1	CASNTRRGHTEAFF	TGTGCCAGCAACACTCGGAGGGGGCACACTGAAGCTTTCTTT